This T cell receptor (beta chain) was sequenced during a study of neurological immune-mediated disorders. Germline CDR1 reads MDHEN; CDR2 reads SYDVKM. The trim removed 7 bases at V and 7 bases at J, leaving 22 bases unmatched. The CDR3 has 18 amino acids. Time point noted: longitudinal time-point 2. Volunteers attending a blood bank in Maryland, USA, served as healthy controls. The starting material, 2 million PBMCs stored at -80 C, gave rise to the unsorted libraries. This clonotype was recorded many times. The cDNA was generated by 5'RACE with 10-nucleotide random UMIs. TCRdb passed the 5' RACE reads through MiXCR, listing each CDR3 protein once. This table holds some 60,000 distinct CDR3 sequences, around a tenth found once.

This receptor was identified in a man aged 25-45 years in good health. The rearrangement uses TRBV28 and TRBJ2-5; 9 positions agree with TRBD2. The sample taken for sequencing was PBMCs. CDR3 in DNA: TGTGCCAGCACTTATTCGGCTAGCGGGAATTCCAAGGAGGGGACCCAGTACTTC. This sequence encodes CASTYSASGNSKEGTQYF.